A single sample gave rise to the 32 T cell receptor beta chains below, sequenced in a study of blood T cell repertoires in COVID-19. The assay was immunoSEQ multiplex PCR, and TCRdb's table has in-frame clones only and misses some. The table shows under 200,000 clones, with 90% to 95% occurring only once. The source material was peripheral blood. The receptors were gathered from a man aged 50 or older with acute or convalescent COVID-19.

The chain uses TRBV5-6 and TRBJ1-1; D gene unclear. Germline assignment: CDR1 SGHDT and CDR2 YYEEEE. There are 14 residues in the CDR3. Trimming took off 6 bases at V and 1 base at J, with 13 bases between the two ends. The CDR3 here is CASNLYSPNTEAFF. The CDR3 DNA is TGTGCCAGCAACCTATATAGTCCGAACACTGAAGCTTTCTTT.

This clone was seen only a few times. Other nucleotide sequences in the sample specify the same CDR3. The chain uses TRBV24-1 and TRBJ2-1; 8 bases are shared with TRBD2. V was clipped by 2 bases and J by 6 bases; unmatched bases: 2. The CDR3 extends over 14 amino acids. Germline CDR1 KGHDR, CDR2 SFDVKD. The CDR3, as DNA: TGTGCCACCAGTGATTCAACTAGCGGCAATGAGCAGTTCTTC. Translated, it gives CATSDSTSGNEQFF.

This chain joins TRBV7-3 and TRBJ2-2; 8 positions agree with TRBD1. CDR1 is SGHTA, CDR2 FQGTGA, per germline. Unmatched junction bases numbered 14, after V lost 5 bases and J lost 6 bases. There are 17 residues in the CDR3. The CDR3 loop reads CASSPVGRQGSAGELFF. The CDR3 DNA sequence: TGTGCCAGCAGCCCTGTTGGGAGACAGGGGAGCGCCGGGGAGCTGTTTTTT.

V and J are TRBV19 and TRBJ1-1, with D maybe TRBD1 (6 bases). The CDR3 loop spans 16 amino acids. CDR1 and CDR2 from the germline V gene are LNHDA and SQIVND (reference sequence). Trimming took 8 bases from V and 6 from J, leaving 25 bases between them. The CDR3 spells CASRIGDKGGNSEAFF. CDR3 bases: TGTGCCAGTCGGATCGGCGACAAAGGGGGAAACTCTGAAGCTTTCTTT.

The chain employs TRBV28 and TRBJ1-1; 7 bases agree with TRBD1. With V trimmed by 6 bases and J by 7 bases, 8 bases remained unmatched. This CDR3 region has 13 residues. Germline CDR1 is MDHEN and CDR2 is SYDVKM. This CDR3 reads CASRRDRENEAFF. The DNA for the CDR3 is TGTGCCAGCAGGCGAGACAGGGAGAATGAAGCTTTCTTT.

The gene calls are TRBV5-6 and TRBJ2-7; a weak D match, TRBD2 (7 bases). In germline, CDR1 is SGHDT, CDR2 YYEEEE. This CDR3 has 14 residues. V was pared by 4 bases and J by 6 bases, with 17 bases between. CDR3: CASSIRGGSGEQYF. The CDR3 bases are TGTGCCAGCAGCATAAGGGGGGGCTCAGGCGAGCAGTACTTC.

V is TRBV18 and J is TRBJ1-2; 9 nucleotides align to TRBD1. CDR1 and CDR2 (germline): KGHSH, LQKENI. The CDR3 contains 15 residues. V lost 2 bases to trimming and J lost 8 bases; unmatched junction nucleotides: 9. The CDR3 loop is CASSPGTGSFGGYTF. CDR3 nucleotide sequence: TGTGCCAGCTCACCAGGGACAGGGTCCTTCGGGGGCTACACCTTC.

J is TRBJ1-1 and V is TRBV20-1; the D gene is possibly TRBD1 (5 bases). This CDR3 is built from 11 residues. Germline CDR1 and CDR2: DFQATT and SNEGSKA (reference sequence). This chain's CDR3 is CRLTGGTEAFF. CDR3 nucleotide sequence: TGCAGGCTCACGGGGGGGACTGAAGCTTTCTTT.

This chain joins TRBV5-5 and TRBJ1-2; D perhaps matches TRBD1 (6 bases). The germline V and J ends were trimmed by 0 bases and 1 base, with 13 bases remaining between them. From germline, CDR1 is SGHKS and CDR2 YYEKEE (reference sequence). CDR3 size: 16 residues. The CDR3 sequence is CASSLAAGADNYGYTF. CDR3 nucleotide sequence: TGTGCCAGCAGCTTGGCGGCAGGGGCAGATAACTATGGCTACACCTTC.

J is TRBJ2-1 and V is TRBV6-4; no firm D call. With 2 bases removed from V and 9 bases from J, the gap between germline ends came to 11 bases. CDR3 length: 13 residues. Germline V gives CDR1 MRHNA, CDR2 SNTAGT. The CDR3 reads CASSDDDNSEQFF. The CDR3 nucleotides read TGTGCCAGCAGTGACGACGACAACAGTGAGCAGTTCTTC.

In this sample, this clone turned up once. The CDR3 nucleotides are TGCGCCAGCAGCCAAGATCCAGAAAACACTGAAGCTTTCTTT. It is translated as CASSQDPENTEAFF. The chain employs TRBV4-1 and TRBJ1-1, with D hard to call. Germline CDR1 reads MGHRA; CDR2 reads YSYEKL. With 0 bases removed from V and 2 bases from J, the gap between germline ends came to 7 bases. This CDR3 region has 14 residues.

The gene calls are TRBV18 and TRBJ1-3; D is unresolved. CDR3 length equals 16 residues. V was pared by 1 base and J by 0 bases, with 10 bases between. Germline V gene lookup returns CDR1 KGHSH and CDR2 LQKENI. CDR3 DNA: TGTGCCAGCTCACCACAAAACAGACACTCTGGAAACACCATATATTTT. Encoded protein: CASSPQNRHSGNTIYF.

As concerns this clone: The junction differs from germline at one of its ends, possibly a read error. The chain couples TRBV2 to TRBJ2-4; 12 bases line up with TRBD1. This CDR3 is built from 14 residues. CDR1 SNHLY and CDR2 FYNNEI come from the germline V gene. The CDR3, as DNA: TGTGCCAGCAGTGAAGCGAGGGGAGGGACAGGGGGCACCTTC. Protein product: CASSEARGGTGGTF.

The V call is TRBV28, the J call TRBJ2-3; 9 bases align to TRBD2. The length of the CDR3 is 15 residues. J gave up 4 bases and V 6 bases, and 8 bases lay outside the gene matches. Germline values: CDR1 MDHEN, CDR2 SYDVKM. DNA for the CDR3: TGTGCCAGCAGCCAAGCGGGGGGCGGAGCAGATACGCAGTATTTT. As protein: CASSQAGGGADTQYF.

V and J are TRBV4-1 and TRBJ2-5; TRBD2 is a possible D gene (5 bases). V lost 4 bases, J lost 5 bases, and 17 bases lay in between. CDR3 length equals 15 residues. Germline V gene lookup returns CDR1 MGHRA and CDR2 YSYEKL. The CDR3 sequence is CASSRVREGEETQYF. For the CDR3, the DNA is TGCGCCAGCAGCCGAGTCCGAGAGGGCGAGGAGACCCAGTACTTC.

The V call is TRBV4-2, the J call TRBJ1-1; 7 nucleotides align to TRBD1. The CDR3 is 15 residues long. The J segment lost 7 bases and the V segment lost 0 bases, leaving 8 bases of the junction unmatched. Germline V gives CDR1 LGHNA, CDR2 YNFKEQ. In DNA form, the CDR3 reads TGTGCCAGCAGCCAAGATCCCGGGACAGACCTTGAAGCTTTCTTT. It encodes CASSQDPGTDLEAFF.

The chain's CDR3 is CASSPTGGNQPQHF. Written as DNA, the CDR3 is TGCGCCAGCAGCCCGACAGGGGGGAATCAGCCCCAGCATTTT. The J gene is TRBJ1-5, the V gene TRBV5-1; 9 bases line up with TRBD1. Germline V gives CDR1 SGHRS, CDR2 YFSETQ. This CDR3 region has 14 residues. Germline trimming cut 4 bases from V and 4 bases from J; bases unmatched to any gene: 3.

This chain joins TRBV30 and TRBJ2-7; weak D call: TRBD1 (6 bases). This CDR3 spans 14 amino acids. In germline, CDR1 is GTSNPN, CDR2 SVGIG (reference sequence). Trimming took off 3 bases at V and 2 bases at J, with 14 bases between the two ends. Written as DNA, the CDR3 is TGTGCCTGGAGGGGGTGGACAGAAGCCTACGAGCAGTACTTC. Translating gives CAWRGWTEAYEQYF.

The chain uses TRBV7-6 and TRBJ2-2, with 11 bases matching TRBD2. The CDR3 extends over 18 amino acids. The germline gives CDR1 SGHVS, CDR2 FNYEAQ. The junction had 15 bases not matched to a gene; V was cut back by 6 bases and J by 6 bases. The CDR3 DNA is TGTGCCAGCAGTCTGGCCGTTGTAGCGGGAGGGCGGTCCGGGGAGCTGTTTTTT. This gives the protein CASSLAVVAGGRSGELFF.

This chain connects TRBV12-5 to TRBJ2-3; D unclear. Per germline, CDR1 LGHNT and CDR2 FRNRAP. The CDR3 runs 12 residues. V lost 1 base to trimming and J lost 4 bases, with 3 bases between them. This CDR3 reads CASGLGADTQYF. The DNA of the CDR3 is TGTGCTAGTGGTTTGGGAGCAGATACGCAGTATTTT.

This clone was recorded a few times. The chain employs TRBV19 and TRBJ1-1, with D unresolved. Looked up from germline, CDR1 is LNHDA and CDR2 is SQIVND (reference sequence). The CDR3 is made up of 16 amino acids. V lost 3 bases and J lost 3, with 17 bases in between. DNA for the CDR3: TGTGCCAGTAGTATTACCCGACTGACGCGGGACACTGAAGCTTTCTTT. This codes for CASSITRLTRDTEAFF.

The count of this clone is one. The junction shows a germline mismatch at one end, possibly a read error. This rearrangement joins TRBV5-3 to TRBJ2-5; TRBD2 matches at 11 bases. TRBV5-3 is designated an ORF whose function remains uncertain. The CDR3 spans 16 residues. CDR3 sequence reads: CARSLASGRPQETQYF. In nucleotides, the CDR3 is TGTGCCAGAAGTTTGGCTAGCGGGAGGCCACAAGAGACCCAGTACTTC.

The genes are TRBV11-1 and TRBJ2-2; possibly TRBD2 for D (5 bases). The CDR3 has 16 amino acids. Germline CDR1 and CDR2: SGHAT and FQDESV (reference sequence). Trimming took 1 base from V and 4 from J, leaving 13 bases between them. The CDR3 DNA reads TGTGCCAGCAGCTTAGTCGGCCGCGGAGGCACCGGGGAGCTGTTTTTT. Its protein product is CASSLVGRGGTGELFF.

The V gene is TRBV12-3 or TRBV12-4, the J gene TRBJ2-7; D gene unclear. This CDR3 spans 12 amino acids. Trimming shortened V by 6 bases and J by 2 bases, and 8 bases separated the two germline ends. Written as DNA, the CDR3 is TGTGCCAGCAGCCAGAACGCCTACGAGCAGTACTTC. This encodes CASSQNAYEQYF.

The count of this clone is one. The CDR3 DNA follows: TGTGCCAGTAGTATAGATCATTCGGTCGCGGGTGGGGTCAATCAGCCCCAGCATTTT. Translated, it gives CASSIDHSVAGGVNQPQHF. The rearrangement joins TRBV19 to TRBJ1-5; D not resolved. CDR1 LNHDA and CDR2 SQIVND come from the germline V gene (reference sequence). V shed 0 bases and J shed 3 bases, with 21 bases lying between them. The CDR3 spans 19 residues.

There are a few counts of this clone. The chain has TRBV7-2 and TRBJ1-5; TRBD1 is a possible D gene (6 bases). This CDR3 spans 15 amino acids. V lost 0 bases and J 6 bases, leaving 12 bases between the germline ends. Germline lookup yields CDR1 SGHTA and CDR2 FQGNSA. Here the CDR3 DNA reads TGTGCCAGCAGCTTAGCTACAGGGCTTGGTCAGCCCCAGCATTTT. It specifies CASSLATGLGQPQHF.

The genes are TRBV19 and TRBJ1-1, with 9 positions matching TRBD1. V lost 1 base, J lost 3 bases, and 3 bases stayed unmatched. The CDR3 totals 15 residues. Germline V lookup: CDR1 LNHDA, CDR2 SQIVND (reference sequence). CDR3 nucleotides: TGTGCCAGTAGTATAGCCGGGACAGGGTACACTGAAGCTTTCTTT. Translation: CASSIAGTGYTEAFF.

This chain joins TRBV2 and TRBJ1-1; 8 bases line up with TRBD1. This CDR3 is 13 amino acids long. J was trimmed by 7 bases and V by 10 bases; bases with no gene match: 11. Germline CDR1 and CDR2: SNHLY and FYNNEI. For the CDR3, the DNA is TGTGCCACGTATCCAGGGGGCTCGGGTGAAGCTTTCTTT. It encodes CATYPGGSGEAFF. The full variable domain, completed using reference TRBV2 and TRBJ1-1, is EPEVTQTPSHQVTQMGQEVILRCVPISNHLYFYWYRQILGQKVEFLVSFYNNEISEKSEIFDDQFSVERPDGSNFTLKIRSTKLEDSAMYFCATYPGGSGEAFFGQGTRLTVV.

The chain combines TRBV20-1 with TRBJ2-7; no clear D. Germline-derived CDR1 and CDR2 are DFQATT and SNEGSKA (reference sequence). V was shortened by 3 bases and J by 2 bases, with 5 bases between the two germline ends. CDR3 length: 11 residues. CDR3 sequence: CSAREPYEQYF. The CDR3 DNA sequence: TGCAGTGCTAGGGAGCCCTACGAGCAGTACTTC.

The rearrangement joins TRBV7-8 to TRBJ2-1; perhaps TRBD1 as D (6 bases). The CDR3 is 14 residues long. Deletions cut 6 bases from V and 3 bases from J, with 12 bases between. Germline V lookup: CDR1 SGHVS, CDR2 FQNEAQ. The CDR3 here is CASSRTAGYNEQFF. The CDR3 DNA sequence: TGTGCCAGCAGTAGGACAGCCGGCTACAATGAGCAGTTCTTC.

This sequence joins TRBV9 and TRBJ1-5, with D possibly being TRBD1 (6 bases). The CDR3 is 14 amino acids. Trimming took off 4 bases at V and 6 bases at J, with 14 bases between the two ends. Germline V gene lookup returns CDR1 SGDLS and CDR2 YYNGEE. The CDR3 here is CASSSTDRTQPQHF. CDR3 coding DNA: TGTGCCAGCAGCTCGACCGACAGGACTCAGCCCCAGCATTTT.

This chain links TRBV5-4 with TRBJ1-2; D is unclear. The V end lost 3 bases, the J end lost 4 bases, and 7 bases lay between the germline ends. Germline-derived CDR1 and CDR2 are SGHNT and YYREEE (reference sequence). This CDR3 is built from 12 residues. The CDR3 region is CASSSDSYGYTF. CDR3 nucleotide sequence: TGTGCCAGCAGCTCTGACTCCTATGGCTACACCTTC.